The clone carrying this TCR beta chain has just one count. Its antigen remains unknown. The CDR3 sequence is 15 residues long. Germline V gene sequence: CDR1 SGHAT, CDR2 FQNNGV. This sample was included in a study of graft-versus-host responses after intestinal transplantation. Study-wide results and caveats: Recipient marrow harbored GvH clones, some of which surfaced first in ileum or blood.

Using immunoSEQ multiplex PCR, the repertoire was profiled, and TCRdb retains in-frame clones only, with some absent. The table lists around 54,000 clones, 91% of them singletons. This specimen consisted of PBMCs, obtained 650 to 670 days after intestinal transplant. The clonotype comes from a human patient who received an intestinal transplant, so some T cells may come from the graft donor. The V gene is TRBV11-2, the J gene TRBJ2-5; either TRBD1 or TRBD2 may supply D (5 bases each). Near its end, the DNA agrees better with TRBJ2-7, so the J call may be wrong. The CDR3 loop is CASSLAQGASYEQYF. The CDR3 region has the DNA TGTGCCAGCAGCTTAGCCCAGGGAGCGTCCTACGAGCAGTACTTC.